This TCR beta chain was sequenced during a study of T cell repertoires in cytomegalovirus infection. For the study at large: Newly reported HLA-C-restricted and thoroughly characterized HLA-B-restricted CMV epitopes were employed. Based on public TCR beta signatures, there were indications of CMV infection and of a matching HLA type. Overall study results and limits: Clonotype analysis showed dominance of the ex vivo response by HLA-C-restricted CMV-specific TCR beta clonotypes.

CDR1 is MNHNY, CDR2 SVGAGI, per germline (reference sequence). The V gene lost 8 bases and the J gene lost 7 bases, with 14 bases spanning the gap. This CDR3 has 12 amino acids. TCRdb reprocessed the reads via MiXCR and lists one record per CDR3 protein. Among about 52,000 distinct CDR3 sequences listed, over 15% were seen once. This clonotype was seen only a few times. What it binds is unknown. This clonotype originated in a human donor in good health (CMV status not recorded). Some clones in this sample may be carry-over from other donors' samples. The chain carries TRBV6-6 and TRBJ1-1; D remains ambiguous. Source: CD8+ T cells from cultured PBMCs, taken from culture after CMV antigen stimulation. This CDR3 is CASSWVWDEAFF. In nucleotides, the CDR3 is TGTGCCAGCTCCTGGGTCTGGGATGAAGCTTTCTTT.